This T cell receptor beta chain emerged from a study of blood T cell repertoires in COVID-19. The CDR3 runs to 13 residues. With 4 bases clipped from V and 13 bases from J, the junction kept 9 bases outside the gene matches. Germline loops: CDR1 SGHRS, CDR2 YFSETQ. Original processing methods: Reference gene primers were amplified, and this amplification served to estimate nucleated cell counts. TCRdb keeps only in-frame clones here, not all; method: immunoSEQ multiplex PCR. V and J calls and clone size are those listed in that table; D and trimming were worked out from the DNA. The profile shows roughly 200,000 clones, 80% to 90% of them singletons.

The receptor comes from a woman over 75 with acute or convalescent COVID-19. This sequence joins TRBV5-1 and TRBJ2-1, with 9 bases matching TRBD2. The sequenced material came from peripheral blood. The CDR3 is CASSISGSPPQFF. For the CDR3, the DNA is TGCGCCAGCAGCATTAGCGGGAGCCCACCCCAGTTCTTC.